What follows are 4 T cell receptor beta chains derived from one specimen sequenced in a study of CD8 T cells in Susac syndrome. With random hexamers, reverse transcription was performed on about 0.5 to 1 ug of RNA. TCRdb used MiXCR to reprocess the immunoSEQ multiplex PCR reads, holding one entry per CDR3 protein. Of around 170,000 distinct CDR3 sequences listed, approximately 96% are singletons. The sequenced sample was CD4+ T cells from PBMCs. The receptor source for this set is a human donor with Susac syndrome.

The CDR3 here is CSCGLGGNEQYF. The CDR3 DNA reads TGCAGCTGTGGGCTAGGAGGGAACGAGCAGTACTTC. The rearrangement uses TRBV29-1 and TRBJ2-7; D possibly corresponds to TRBD2 (6 bases). Germline lookup yields CDR1 SQVTM and CDR2 ANQGSEA. Trimming pared 8 bases from V and 5 bases from J, leaving 16 bases between. The CDR3 runs 12 residues.

This chain uses TRBV20-1 with TRBJ2-1; D may be TRBD1 (6 bases). The CDR3 sequence is 12 residues long. The germline gives CDR1 DFQATT, CDR2 SNEGSKA (reference sequence). Trimming left V 5 bases short and J 5 bases short, with 10 bases between. DNA of the CDR3: TGCAGTGCTGAAGGACAGCACAATGAGCAGTTCTTC. Amino acid sequence: CSAEGQHNEQFF.

V usage is TRBV6-1 and J usage is TRBJ1-1; D is ambiguous. The CDR3 totals 14 residues. Germline CDR1 MNHNS, CDR2 SASEGT. V was shortened by 1 base and J by 4 bases, with 10 bases between the two germline ends. CDR3 coding DNA: TGTGCCAGCAGTGAAGAAGTGGGCGTCACTGAAGCTTTCTTT. Translation: CASSEEVGVTEAFF.

The chain has TRBV7-9 and TRBJ1-2, with D possibly TRBD1 on 5 matching bases. Germline values: CDR1 SEHNR, CDR2 FQNEAQ (reference sequence). Trimming cost V 1 base and J 6 bases, with 12 bases left between them. The CDR3 has 14 residues. CDR3 residues: CASSLVGTADGYTF. CDR3 sequence (DNA): TGTGCCAGCAGCTTAGTTGGGACGGCCGATGGCTACACCTTC.